Each of the 16 T cell receptor beta chains below was sequenced from the same sample in a study of cytomegalovirus exposure and HLA in healthy donors. The PCR employed 60 Vbeta primers together with 13 Jbeta primers. Clones were sequenced by immunoSEQ multiplex PCR, and TCRdb holds only the in-frame ones, with some missing. Of around 67,000 clones listed, 55% to 65% are singletons. The sequencing input was PBMCs. These receptors originate from a woman aged 45-60 years in good health and CMV-seronegative.

The table lists this clone with many counts. The V and J genes are TRBV4-2 and TRBJ1-5; D may be TRBD1 (6 bases). The CDR3 extends over 16 amino acids. V was shortened by 1 base and J by 4 bases, with 14 bases between the two germline ends. The germline CDR1 and CDR2 sequences are LGHNA and YNFKEQ. In DNA, the CDR3 is TGTGCCAGCAGCCAAGTGGGGCTCCAGGGGAATCAGCCCCAGCATTTT. It codes for CASSQVGLQGNQPQHF.

There are a few counts of this clone. The rearrangement uses TRBV19 and TRBJ1-4; D is unresolved. V dropped 1 base and J dropped 8 bases, with 11 bases sitting between them. CDR1 LNHDA and CDR2 SQIVND come from the germline V gene (reference sequence). The length of the CDR3 is 14 residues. The CDR3 is CASSIVASPEKLFF. CDR3 sequence (DNA): TGTGCCAGTAGTATAGTAGCCTCGCCCGAAAAACTGTTTTTT.

This chain uses TRBV19 with TRBJ1-4; 9 nucleotides agree with TRBD1. The trim removed 7 bases at V and 7 bases at J, leaving 10 bases unmatched. The CDR3 runs to 15 residues. Germline CDR1 LNHDA, CDR2 SQIVND (reference sequence). CDR3 sequence reads: CASTLFPGQGEKLFF. The DNA of the CDR3 is TGTGCCAGTACCCTCTTCCCGGGACAGGGTGAAAAACTGTTTTTT.

The V gene is TRBV7-6, the J gene TRBJ1-1; D is unclear. CDR3 length: 12 amino acids. Trimming removed 4 bases at V and 8 bases at J, with 11 bases between. Germline-derived CDR1 and CDR2 are SGHVS and FNYEAQ. CDR3 DNA: TGTGCCAGCAGCTCCGTTCCGACAGAAGCTTTCTTT. Translation gives CASSSVPTEAFF.

The V gene is TRBV11-3, the J gene TRBJ2-7, with D possibly matching TRBD1 (5 bases). V dropped 1 base and J dropped 4 bases, with 14 bases sitting between them. The CDR3 is 15 residues long. CDR1 is SGHNT, CDR2 YENEEA, per germline. CDR3 in amino acids: CASSLGGDSKYEQYF. The CDR3 DNA sequence: TGTGCCAGCAGCTTAGGGGGCGACAGTAAGTACGAGCAGTACTTC.

This clone was seen more than once but under ten times. The chain couples TRBV9 to TRBJ2-3, with D possibly being TRBD2 (5 bases). The CDR3 totals 17 residues. Germline CDR1 and CDR2: SGDLS and YYNGEE. V dropped 3 bases and J dropped 0 bases, with 17 bases sitting between them. CDR3: CASSGEGRTWSTDTQYF. CDR3 in DNA: TGTGCCAGCAGCGGCGAGGGTCGTACATGGAGCACAGATACGCAGTATTTT.

The chain uses TRBV25-1 and TRBJ1-4, with D possibly being TRBD1 (6 bases). The germline V gene encodes CDR1 MGHDK and CDR2 SYGVNS. V dropped 6 bases and J dropped 7 bases, with 21 bases sitting between them. The CDR3 has 16 residues. In DNA form, the CDR3 reads TGTGCCAGCAGCGGGGGAGGGGGGGCTGGCAGTGAAAAACTGTTTTTT. Translating gives CASSGGGGAGSEKLFF.

This clone was observed a handful of times. One end of the junction varies from germline; a read error may be responsible. The chain employs TRBV7-9 and TRBJ1-2, with 8 bases aligning to TRBD1. The germline gives CDR1 SEHNR, CDR2 FQNEAQ (reference sequence). The CDR3 extends over 16 amino acids. CDR3 protein: CSSSSKTGEYNYGYTF. CDR3 nucleotide sequence: TGTTCCAGCAGCTCCAAGACAGGGGAGTACAACTATGGCTACACCTTC.

The gene calls are TRBV4-3 and TRBJ2-7, with 10 bases that match TRBD1. The CDR3 covers 15 residues. V dropped 3 bases and J dropped 13; count of bases not matched to a gene: 15. Germline CDR1 and CDR2: LGHNA and YSLEER. CDR3 amino acids: CASSQMTGGHLPFYF. Here the CDR3 DNA reads TGCGCCAGCAGCCAGATGACAGGGGGCCATCTTCCCTTCTACTTC.

The chain couples TRBV28 to TRBJ2-7, with a possible D match to TRBD1 (6 bases). V was clipped by 2 bases and J by 8 bases, with 19 bases between them. The CDR3 runs 15 residues. Germline V lookup: CDR1 MDHEN, CDR2 SYDVKM. DNA of the CDR3: TGTGCCAGCAGTTTAGGTGGGGACATCCAAAAACAGCAGTACTTC. The encoded protein is CASSLGGDIQKQQYF.

This clone has a handful of counts. The chain is built from TRBV23-1 and TRBJ2-7, with TRBD2 as a possible D gene (6 bases). TRBV23-1 is reported as an ORF; its role is uncertain. Trimming took 3 bases from V and 3 from J, leaving 18 bases between them. CDR3 length: 16 amino acids. CDR3 sequence: CASSHPARRGDYEQYF. DNA of the CDR3: TGCGCCAGCAGTCACCCAGCTCGACGCGGGGACTACGAGCAGTACTTC.

This clone appeared a few times. This chain connects TRBV28 to TRBJ1-2; D may be TRBD1 (6 bases). Germline CDR1 is MDHEN and CDR2 is SYDVKM. CDR3 length equals 15 residues. V shed 3 bases and J shed 3 bases, with 14 bases lying between them. As DNA, the CDR3 is TGTGCCAGCAGTTTTCCGACAGGCGCTCACTATGGCTACACCTTC. Protein: CASSFPTGAHYGYTF.

This clone appeared once. This chain joins TRBV5-1 and TRBJ2-1; 7 bases agree with TRBD2. Germline CDR1 reads SGHRS; CDR2 reads YFSETQ. V shed 6 bases and J 1 base; nucleotides not matched to a gene: 7. The CDR3 contains 15 residues. The CDR3 reads CASTPRGGSYNEQFF. CDR3 DNA sequence: TGCGCCAGCACCCCTCGGGGAGGGTCCTACAATGAGCAGTTCTTC.

This clone has a single count. The chain combines TRBV4-3 with TRBJ2-3; TRBD2 agrees at 11 bases. The ends lost 0 bases at V and 5 bases at J; junction bases unmatched: 10. The length of the CDR3 is 18 residues. Germline assignment: CDR1 LGHNA and CDR2 YSLEER. In DNA form, the CDR3 reads TGCGCCAGCAGCCAAGACCCGCGTCCTAGCGGGAGGATAGATACGCAGTATTTT. The encoded protein is CASSQDPRPSGRIDTQYF.

V is TRBV5-1 and J is TRBJ1-1; weak D call: TRBD1 (6 bases). CDR1 is SGHRS and CDR2 is YFSETQ in the germline V gene. The CDR3 has 16 residues. Deletions cut 1 base from V and 11 bases from J, with 24 bases between. This CDR3 reads CASSLYFRTDGREAFF. The CDR3 coding sequence is TGCGCCAGCAGCTTGTATTTTCGGACAGATGGGCGGGAGGCTTTCTTT. The variable domain in full, with the rest retrieved from reference TRBV5-1 and TRBJ1-1, is KAGVTQTPRYLIKTRGQQVTLSCSPISGHRSVSWYQQTPGQGLQFLFEYFSETQRNKGNFPGRFSGRQFSNSRSEMNVSTLELGDSALYLCASSLYFRTDGREAFFGQGTRLTVV.

This clone showed up just a few times. Within the sample, other DNA sequences also encode this same CDR3. The chain employs TRBV20-1 and TRBJ1-2; 7 nucleotides line up with TRBD1. Germline V gives CDR1 DFQATT, CDR2 SNEGSKA (reference sequence). CDR3 length: 11 amino acids. The J segment lost 4 bases and the V segment lost 5 bases, leaving 1 base of the junction unmatched. CDR3: CSAQGGYGYTF. CDR3 nucleotide sequence: TGCAGTGCTCAGGGGGGCTATGGCTACACCTTC.